What follows describes a single T cell receptor beta chain. Its cognate antigen is unknown. This record comes from a study of shared clonotypes between healthy human individuals. V was shortened by 0 bases and J by 2 bases, with 12 bases between the two germline ends. Per the germline V gene, CDR1 is SGHRS and CDR2 is YFSETQ. The CDR3 is 15 residues long. Findings and limits, study-wide: The donor pool, a small one, limited the genetic and exposure-history diversity represented.

Repertoires were generated with immunoSEQ multiplex PCR, while TCRdb's copy carries only in-frame clones and drops some. Seen here are millions of clones, just over 90% observed once, and the top ten hold around 0.15%. The chain couples TRBV5-1 to TRBJ2-7; D gene uncertain. This sequence originates from a man in his late teens or twenties in good health. The sample was naive CD4+ T cells sorted from blood. Subset reported: CD45RA+ positively selected. The CDR3 loop reads CASSLAPGVTYEQYF. The DNA of the CDR3 is TGCGCCAGCAGCTTGGCCCCGGGTGTTACCTACGAGCAGTACTTC.